A single sample gave rise to the 25 T cell receptor beta chains below, sequenced in a study of shared clonotypes between healthy human individuals. Only in-frame clones appear in the TCRdb table, and some are missing; sequencing was by immunoSEQ multiplex PCR. Of some 2 million clones listed, roughly 96% were seen once; the top ten hold roughly 0.13%. Sequenced input: naive CD4+ T cells sorted from blood. Subset here: CD45RA+ positively selected. The source of these receptors is a man aged 18 to 35 in good health.

This chain links TRBV5-1 with TRBJ1-4, with 9 bases that match TRBD1. The length of the CDR3 is 16 residues. The germline gives CDR1 SGHRS, CDR2 YFSETQ. The V and J ends lost 0 bases and 4 bases, in that order; junction bases with no gene match: 4. The CDR3 is CASSLEQGAGNEKLFF. The CDR3 nucleotides are TGCGCCAGCAGCTTGGAACAGGGGGCTGGTAATGAAAAACTGTTTTTT.

The chain links TRBV6-1 to TRBJ2-7; no clear D. The V gene's germline CDR1 is MNHNS and CDR2 SASEGT. This CDR3 spans 14 amino acids. V shed 4 bases and J shed 3 bases, with 13 bases lying between them. The CDR3 coding sequence is TGTGCCAGCAGTGTTGACTTCCAAGGCTACGAGCAGTACTTC. Encoded protein: CASSVDFQGYEQYF.

The V call is TRBV12-1, the J call TRBJ2-7; the table gives TRBD1 as D, unverified against the DNA. TRBV12-1 is a known pseudogene. The CDR3 runs to 16 residues. CDR3 bases: TGTGCCAGCAGCTCAAAAGGCCGGGACAGGGTCTACGAGCAGTACTTC. Its protein product is CASSSKGRDRVYEQYF.

The genes are TRBV18 and TRBJ2-7, with D perhaps TRBD1 (5 bases). The CDR3 contains 15 residues. Per germline, CDR1 KGHSH and CDR2 LQKENI. The V end was cut by 3 bases, the J end by 2 bases, with 14 bases between. The CDR3 sequence: CASSPIAGYPYEQYF. In DNA form, the CDR3 reads TGTGCCAGCTCACCTATCGCAGGGTACCCCTACGAGCAGTACTTC. The variable domain in full, with the rest retrieved from reference TRBV18 and TRBJ2-7, is NAGVMQNPRHLVRRRGQEARLRCSPMKGHSHVYWYRQLPEEGLKFMVYLQKENIIDESGMPKERFSAEFPKEGPSILRIQQVVRGDSAAYFCASSPIAGYPYEQYFGPGTRLTVT.

V is TRBV1 and J is TRBJ2-2; TRBD2, the table's D call, was not compared with the DNA. TRBV1 counts as a pseudogene. This CDR3 spans 16 amino acids. In DNA, the CDR3 is TGCACCAGCAGCCCCGGACTAGCGGGGGCCACCGGGGAGCTGTTTTTT. Its protein product is CTSSPGLAGATGELFF.

The chain uses TRBV11-2 and TRBJ2-7, with D perhaps TRBD1 (5 bases). Germline V lookup: CDR1 SGHAT, CDR2 FQNNGV. The V gene lost 4 bases and the J gene lost 3 bases, with 16 bases spanning the gap. The length of the CDR3 is 15 residues. CDR3 nucleotides: TGTGCCAGCAGCTCGCAGGGCAGCTCTCGCTACGAGCAGTACTTC. Residues: CASSSQGSSRYEQYF.

As concerns this clone: Other nucleotide sequences in the sample specify the same CDR3. The rearrangement links TRBV2 to TRBJ2-7; 9 nucleotides line up with TRBD1. Germline V gives CDR1 SNHLY, CDR2 FYNNEI. V lost 8 bases, J lost 2 bases, and 1 base stayed unmatched. This CDR3 has 12 amino acids. CDR3 region: CASRTGAYEQYF. As DNA, the CDR3 is TGTGCCAGCCGGACAGGGGCCTACGAGCAGTACTTC.

The chain links TRBV2 to TRBJ2-7; 7 nucleotides line up with TRBD1. Germline CDR1 SNHLY, CDR2 FYNNEI. V shed 4 bases, J shed 5 bases, and the junction held 5 bases outside the gene matches. There are 13 residues in the CDR3. CDR3 amino acids: CASSGQGVDEQYF. The CDR3 coding sequence is TGTGCCAGCAGTGGACAGGGCGTCGACGAGCAGTACTTC.

The chain joins TRBV7-2 to TRBJ2-5; D is undetermined. Germline CDR1 and CDR2: SGHTA and FQGNSA. Trimming shortened V by 1 base and J by 1 base, and 7 bases separated the two germline ends. CDR3 length equals 14 residues. The CDR3: CASSLDPVQETQYF. The DNA for the CDR3 is TGTGCCAGCAGCTTAGATCCTGTCCAAGAGACCCAGTACTTC.

This chain uses TRBV5-6 with TRBJ2-7; 12 positions agree with TRBD1. The germline gives CDR1 SGHDT, CDR2 YYEEEE. V was pared by 6 bases and J by 6 bases, with 16 bases of the junction left unmatched. The CDR3 is 17 amino acids. The CDR3 region has the DNA TGTGCCAGCACCTCCCTCGCCGGGACAGGGGGCTTTAGCGAGCAGTACTTC. Protein: CASTSLAGTGGFSEQYF.

This clone was picked up one time. Additional DNA sequences in this sample encode the identical CDR3. V gene TRBV5-1 combines with J gene TRBJ1-5; D possibly corresponds to TRBD1 (5 bases). This CDR3 comprises 14 residues. CDR1 and CDR2 (germline): SGHRS, YFSETQ. Trimming took 0 bases from V and 7 from J, leaving 11 bases between them. This CDR3 reads CASSLGDAGQPQHF. DNA of the CDR3: TGCGCCAGCAGCTTGGGGGACGCCGGACAGCCCCAGCATTTT.

The gene calls are TRBV6-1 and TRBJ2-5, with 13 bases lining up with TRBD2. This CDR3 is 16 amino acids long. CDR1 and CDR2 (germline): MNHNS, SASEGT. J was trimmed by 5 bases and V by 2 bases; bases with no gene match: 5. The CDR3 coding sequence is TGTGCCAGCAGTGAAACACTAGCGGGAGGGATGGAGACCCAGTACTTC. Protein sequence: CASSETLAGGMETQYF.

The genes are TRBV6-4 and TRBJ2-5, with D possibly called TRBD1 or TRBD2 (5 bases each). The CDR3 totals 15 residues. Trimming removed 2 bases from V and 1 base from J, with 11 bases in between. Germline V CDR1 and CDR2: MRHNA, SNTAGT. The CDR3 here is CASSDPLGTQETQYF. The DNA for the CDR3 is TGTGCCAGCAGTGACCCCCTGGGGACCCAAGAGACCCAGTACTTC.

In the case of this clone: A much larger clone is a single base away; this may be a read error. The V gene is TRBV29-1, the J gene TRBJ2-3, with 9 positions matching TRBD2. Per the germline V gene, CDR1 is SQVTM and CDR2 is ANQGSEA. The CDR3 extends over 14 amino acids. V was clipped by 4 bases and J by 4 bases; unmatched bases: 6. CDR3 sequence reads: CSVGSGSDADTQYF. In nucleotides, the CDR3 is TGCAGCGTTGGTAGCGGGAGTGACGCAGATACGCAGTATTTT.

The rearrangement joins TRBV2 to TRBJ1-1; D call uncertain. Germline assignment: CDR1 SNHLY and CDR2 FYNNEI. The V end was cut by 6 bases, the J end by 6 bases, with 11 bases between. This CDR3 spans 12 amino acids. The chain's CDR3 is CASRMVDAEAFF. The CDR3 nucleotides are TGTGCCAGCAGGATGGTAGACGCTGAAGCTTTCTTT.

The V call is TRBV11-2, the J call TRBJ2-1; no firm D call. CDR1 and CDR2 from the germline V gene are SGHAT and FQNNGV. V was shortened by 3 bases and J by 8 bases, with 14 bases between the two germline ends. This CDR3 comprises 14 residues. The CDR3 bases are TGTGCCAGCAGCTTCGCGCAACTCCTCTATGAGCAGTTCTTC. It yields the protein CASSFAQLLYEQFF.

The chain links TRBV25-1 to TRBJ1-5; no reliable D call. The CDR3 sequence is 12 residues long. V was cut by 8 bases and J by 1 base, with 6 bases left in between. The germline V gene encodes CDR1 MGHDK and CDR2 SYGVNS. As DNA, the CDR3 is TGTGCCAGCGCGGGGAGCAATCAGCCCCAGCATTTT. The encoded protein is CASAGSNQPQHF.

This chain joins TRBV29-1 and TRBJ2-3, with D maybe TRBD1 (6 bases). The germline V gene has CDR1 SQVTM and CDR2 ANQGSEA. Trimming removed 4 bases from V and 2 bases from J, with 13 bases in between. The length of the CDR3 is 14 residues. In DNA, the CDR3 is TGCAGCGTTGCCCCGGGACAAACCACAGATACGCAGTATTTT. The encoded protein is CSVAPGQTTDTQYF.

The chain links TRBV4-1 to TRBJ1-3, with D perhaps matching TRBD1 (6 bases). This CDR3 is built from 19 residues. The germline V gene has CDR1 MGHRA and CDR2 YSYEKL. Trimming pared 4 bases from V and 2 bases from J, leaving 24 bases between. The CDR3 DNA reads TGCGCCAGCAGCCGGGACCCGGGCAACGAAGGGGGAGCTGGAAACACCATATATTTT. This translates into CASSRDPGNEGGAGNTIYF.

The chain joins TRBV6-5 to TRBJ2-7; a weak D match, TRBD1 (6 bases). Between the trimmed V and J ends, which lost 0 bases and 3 bases, there was a span of 12 bases. CDR1 MNHEY and CDR2 SVGAGI come from the germline V gene. The CDR3 loop spans 15 amino acids. CDR3 region: CASSYSQGPYYEQYF. DNA of the CDR3: TGTGCCAGCAGTTACTCTCAGGGGCCGTACTACGAGCAGTACTTC.

The chain's CDR3 is CASPDRDPNEKLFF. Written as DNA, the CDR3 is TGTGCCTCTCCGGATAGGGACCCTAATGAAAAACTGTTTTTT. The chain carries TRBV27 and TRBJ1-4, with D maybe TRBD1 (5 bases). Trimming removed 11 bases at V and 3 bases at J, with 16 bases between. CDR1 MNHEY and CDR2 SMNVEV come from the germline V gene (reference sequence). The CDR3 length is 14 residues.

The rearrangement joins TRBV5-1 to TRBJ2-1, with D perhaps TRBD1 (6 bases). V lost 3 bases, J lost 10 bases, and 14 bases lay in between. The CDR3 consists of 13 residues. CDR1 and CDR2 (germline): SGHRS, YFSETQ. The CDR3 sequence: CASSSQGTGEQFF. Written as DNA, the CDR3 is TGCGCCAGCAGCTCACAGGGCACAGGAGAGCAGTTCTTC.

The chain recombines TRBV13 with TRBJ1-6; D is perhaps TRBD1 (6 bases). Germline values: CDR1 PRHDT, CDR2 FYEKMQ (reference sequence). The V gene lost 5 bases and the J gene lost 5 bases, with 31 bases spanning the gap. This CDR3 spans 21 amino acids. DNA for the CDR3: TGTGCCAGCAGCCCCCGACCCCGAGGCGGGGGCCCGCACCGTGATAATTCACCCCTCCACTTT. Its protein product is CASSPRPRGGGPHRDNSPLHF.

This rearrangement joins TRBV6-1 to TRBJ2-7; the match to TRBD2 covers 12 bases. Germline V gives CDR1 MNHNS, CDR2 SASEGT. This CDR3 contains 16 residues. The V gene end was trimmed by 4 bases and the J gene end by 0 bases; junction bases not matched to a gene: 4. CDR3 sequence (DNA): TGTGCCAGCAGTGTACTAGCGGGGGGATACTCCTACGAGCAGTACTTC. Translated: CASSVLAGGYSYEQYF.

This sequence joins TRBV11-2 and TRBJ2-6; D is unclear. Germline assignment: CDR1 SGHAT and CDR2 FQNNGV. The V end was cut by 2 bases, the J end by 0 bases, with 5 bases between. This CDR3 is 15 amino acids long. CDR3 in DNA: TGTGCCAGCAGCTTACGTCGCTCTGGGGCCAACGTCCTGACTTTC. It encodes CASSLRRSGANVLTF.